This section outlines one T cell receptor (beta chain) sequence together with its context. There is no known antigen for this receptor. No much larger clone exists at a distance of one base, and base qualities are not known. These data originate in a study of cytomegalovirus exposure and HLA in healthy donors (dated by TCRdb to about 2017). Looking at the study overall: According to an earlier analysis of several hundred of the donors, some 170 million T cells yielded 117 million unique TCR beta sequences and 250 to 350 Gb of sequence data. Roughly 300 gigabases of sequencing data and tens of millions of unique TCR sequences were included in an early release covering about 600 HLA-typed donors. Among the roughly 400 genotyped donors, more than 70% belonged to the genetic ancestry cluster associated with self-reported Caucasian donors. The aim of the study was to test whether cataloging public T cell receptors could identify signatures of past pathogen exposure. The study used immunosequencing to profile the T cell repertoires of more than 650 subjects and linked those repertoires to cytomegalovirus serostatus. In addition to the first cohort of 650 to 750 subjects, a separate validation cohort of around 110 different subjects was used. To predict cytomegalovirus infection status, the study combined high-throughput TCR immunosequencing, statistical association of individual TCRs with disease status, and machine learning. To study patterns of TCR occurrence, a later analysis re-analyzed previously published TCR beta repertoires from hundreds of donors and added high-resolution HLA genotyping. The later analysis used no new phenotypic data to find candidate immune exposures, relying instead on TCR beta sequences and their occurrence across donors. An earlier analysis of several hundred of the donors applied high-throughput TCR beta sequencing to assess whether each TCR beta V gene segment acted as functional or pseudogenic. Donor age, sex, ethnicity and CMV serostatus were compiled alongside the repertoire data. In a later genetic analysis, genome-wide SNP genotypes for about 55% of the 666 donors were used, and that subset was treated as a discovery cohort. All discovery cohort repertoires had been generated using a single sequencing platform. Class I and class II HLA loci were covered by the typing at four-digit resolution. The number of donors typed differed by locus, with about 620-630 for A, B, C, DRB1 and DQB1, 522 for DQA1, 606 for DPA1, and 472 for DPB1. Several DR-DQ haplotypes were treated as single units for association and clustering because of strong linkage in the cohort. On average, roughly 200,000 unique TCR beta nucleotide sequences were sequenced per donor among 398 genotyped donors of the cohort, with 15% to 20% of those sequences being non-productive. The investigation overall reported the following: Linkage disequilibrium might explain the correlated functional status among segregating V segments, but an unknown experimental factor could not be ruled out. A later analysis associated 15,000 to 20,000 TCR beta sequences with specific HLA alleles at a false discovery rate of 0.05. A later analysis found that most CMV-associated TCR beta chains appeared HLA-restricted, with HLA associations seemingly driven largely by CMV exposure. This cohort had only TCR beta chains sequenced, and the lack of alpha or paired-chain data limited which features could be detected. It was suggested by the authors that the approach could potentially be generalized to other disease states and immunological phenotypes. Strong co-occurrence of HLA alleles, especially DR and DQ, made assigning TCR associations to individual alleles difficult. While some public TCRs were present in many individuals, most TCR sequences turned up only very rarely across donors. A cluster of highly shared sequence variants was judged likely to represent a technical artifact of the sequencing pipeline. An earlier analysis of approximately 530 of the donors showed that most TCR beta V segments appeared in productive rearrangements either about 90% or about 30% of the time, which broadly matched IMGT annotations. The study listed 150 to 200 TCR beta chains as associated with cytomegalovirus. A few of the identified cytomegalovirus-associated TCR beta chains were confirmed in vitro to be specific for cytomegalovirus antigens. A later analysis found that HLA-associated TCR beta chains were more clonally expanded and had lower generation probabilities than equally common non-associated chains. Cytomegalovirus status was reported to be diagnosed by the classifier with high specificity and sensitivity in both the original and validation cohorts. Some IMGT-functional V segments, including TRBV6-2 and TRBV6-3, could not be told apart with the 87-base-pair reads, so those segments were excluded. According to a later analysis, TCR association rates differed among HLA loci, with DRB1 alleles showing the most associated TCRs and HLA-C alleles showing the fewest. CMV serostatus was the only immune exposure information available for the cohort. In a later genetic analysis, a missense DCLRE1C variant was associated with V-gene and J-gene trimming of TCR beta chains, and the association was replicated in an independent cohort. The earlier analysis of approximately 560 of the donors excluded some 15 rarely observed V segments, including chromosome 9 orphons, because counts were too low. According to a later genetic analysis, donors in an Asian-associated ancestry cluster had fewer N-insertions in productive TCRs than the approximately 610-donor mean. HLA typing was unavailable for some donors at each locus, so association tests used only the typed subset. Presence/absence analyses assumed roughly uniform sequencing depth across donors, an assumption that may not hold. A further reported finding was that TCR beta sequences accurately predicted the HLA-A and HLA-B alleles for most subjects in the first cohort. In a later analysis, several top co-occurrence clusters were reported to appear linked to parvovirus B19, influenza, CMV and Epstein-Barr virus.

Libraries were prepared through the immunoSEQ multiplex PCR assay. A mixture of 60 forward primers for TCR Vbeta segments and 13 reverse primers for TCR Jbeta segments was used in the multiplex PCR. The CDR3 region of rearranged TCR beta genes was amplified from genomic DNA by a multiplex PCR assay. The Illumina HiSeq System was used to sequence the amplified TCR beta libraries as 87-base-pair reads. On the authors' methods: A later analysis counted about 80 million unique TCR beta chains across the 500 to 850 repertoires, and some 12 million of these chains were shared by at least two donors. A nearest-neighbor algorithm error-corrected the raw reads and collapsed the reads into unique sequences, merging closely related sequences to remove PCR and sequencing errors. To assign V, D and J gene segments, CDR3 sequences were aligned to IMGT reference sequences. For a sequence to be retained, a match of at least six nucleotides was required to both a V gene segment and a J gene segment. A rearrangement counted as productive if the CDR3 had no stop codons and remained in frame with V and J, and every other rearrangement counted as non-productive. Following IMGT convention, CDR3 was defined as the stretch from the second conserved V-encoded cysteine to the conserved J-encoded phenylalanine. Sequences without an unambiguous match to a single V gene segment were excluded from the earlier analysis of a few hundred of the donors. An earlier analysis of 450 to 650 of the donors called V segments functional above 56.7% productive rearrangements and segregating when the between-donor standard deviation exceeded 5%. A statistical classification framework was built for diagnosing cytomegalovirus status from the catalog of TCR beta chain sequences. In a later analysis, V and J genes were assigned by comparing TCR nucleotide sequences against IMGT/GENE-DB human TR gene sequences. In a later analysis, CDR3 sequences and most-parsimonious VDJ recombination scenarios were assigned using the TCRdist pipeline. A later analysis defined each TCR beta chain by its CDR3 amino acid sequence plus V-gene family, and excluded reads lacking a unique V-gene family. A later analysis removed 592 highly shared, low-generation-probability nucleotide sequences to deal with suspected cross-contamination and a sequencing artifact. A later analysis calculated a clonal expansion index for each public chain from normalized within-repertoire ranks of inferred template counts. A later analysis computed generation probabilities with a VDJ recombination model fitted to out-of-frame rearrangements, and checked the results against IGoR. A later analysis scored TCR-TCR, TCR-HLA and TCR-CMV co-occurrence with hypergeometric tests, applying a repertoire-size bias correction to TCR pairs. In a later analysis, false discovery rates were estimated by permuting HLA or CMV assignments 20 times. In a later analysis, co-occurring TCRs were grouped using DBSCAN, with TCRdist sequence similarity added in when clustering inside HLA-allele-positive subsets. Co-occurrence clustering excluded repertoires with fewer than 30,000 or more than 120,000 public chains, plus five with anomalous nucleotide sharing. TCRdb mirrors the immuneACCESS table, restricted to in-frame sequences. Some clones are absent from its copies; in checked studies, under half trace to an unresolved V gene, and the reason for the others is unknown. That table gives V, J and clone size, and the DNA gave D and trimming. This sample holds 120,000 or so clones; under 20% were observed only once. The ten biggest clones cover around 2.6% of the sample.

The cohort was made up of 500 to 800 healthy bone marrow donors. At the time of sampling, all cohort members were nominally healthy, though unrecorded immune exposures were likely present. The donor was CMV seropositive and was included in the group of 270 or so seropositive cohort members. A peripheral blood sample was collected from each donor, and TCR beta sequencing was performed on peripheral blood mononuclear cells. Genomic DNA extraction from the blood cell samples was performed with the Qiagen DNeasy Blood Extraction Kit. Germline trimming amounts to 6 bases on V and 4 bases on J, with 4 as the count of junction bases outside the gene matches. The CDR3 numbers 14 residues from cysteine through phenylalanine. Of the read, only the CDR3 DNA is kept; its 42 bases are in frame from base 1. The germline V gene provides CDR1 KGHSH and CDR2 LQKENI.

This chain joins TRBV18 to TRBJ2-7, with 12 junctional bases fitting TRBD1. The origin of this receptor is a female donor in good health and CMV-seropositive. Sequencing input: PBMCs. The DNA sequence reads TGTGCCAGCTCCTCGGGACAGGGGGCTTACGAGCAGTACTTC. Translated, this gives CASSSGQGAYEQYF.